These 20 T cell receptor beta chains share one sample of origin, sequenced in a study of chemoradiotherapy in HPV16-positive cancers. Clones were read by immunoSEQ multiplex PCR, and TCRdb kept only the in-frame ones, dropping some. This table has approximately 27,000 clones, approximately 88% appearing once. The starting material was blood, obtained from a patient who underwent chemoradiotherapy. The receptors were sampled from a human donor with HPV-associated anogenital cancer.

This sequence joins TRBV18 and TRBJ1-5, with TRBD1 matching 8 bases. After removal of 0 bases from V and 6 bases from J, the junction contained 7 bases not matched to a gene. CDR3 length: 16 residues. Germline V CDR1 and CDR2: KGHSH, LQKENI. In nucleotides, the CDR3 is TGTGCCAGCTCACCACCGTGGCAGGGGGCTGGTCAGCCCCAGCATTTT. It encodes CASSPPWQGAGQPQHF. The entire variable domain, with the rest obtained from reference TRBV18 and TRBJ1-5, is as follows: NAGVMQNPRHLVRRRGQEARLRCSPMKGHSHVYWYRQLPEEGLKFMVYLQKENIIDESGMPKERFSAEFPKEGPSILRIQQVVRGDSAAYFCASSPPWQGAGQPQHFGDGTRLSIL.

This CDR3 is CASRGSSRDATQYF. The CDR3 coding sequence is TGCGCCAGCAGGGGTTCTAGTCGGGATGCTACGCAGTATTTT. The chain couples TRBV10-2 to TRBJ2-3, with TRBD2 as a possible D gene (5 bases). V dropped 6 bases and J dropped 8 bases, with 18 bases sitting between them. Germline V CDR1 and CDR2: WSHSY, SAAADI. The length of the CDR3 is 14 residues.

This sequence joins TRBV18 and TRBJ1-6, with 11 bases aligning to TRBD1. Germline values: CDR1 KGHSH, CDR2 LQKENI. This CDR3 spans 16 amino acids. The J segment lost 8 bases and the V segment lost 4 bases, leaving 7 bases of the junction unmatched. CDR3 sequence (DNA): TGTGCCAGCTCACAAAGGACAGGGGGCTGGGATTCACCCCTCCACTTT. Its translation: CASSQRTGGWDSPLHF.

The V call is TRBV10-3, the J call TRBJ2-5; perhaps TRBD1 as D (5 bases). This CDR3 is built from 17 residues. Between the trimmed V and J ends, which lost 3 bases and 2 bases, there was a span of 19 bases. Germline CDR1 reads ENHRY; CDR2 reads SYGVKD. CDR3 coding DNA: TGTGCCATCAGTGATTCTTATGGGAAAACAGGACAAGAGACCCAGTACTTC. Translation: CAISDSYGKTGQETQYF.

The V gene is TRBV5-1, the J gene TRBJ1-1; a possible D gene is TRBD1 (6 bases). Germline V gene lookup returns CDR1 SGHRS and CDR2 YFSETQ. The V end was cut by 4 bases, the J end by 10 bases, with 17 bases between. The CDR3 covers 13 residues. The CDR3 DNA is TGCGCCAGCAGCGACTCTTCCGGGACAATAGCTTTCTTT. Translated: CASSDSSGTIAFF.

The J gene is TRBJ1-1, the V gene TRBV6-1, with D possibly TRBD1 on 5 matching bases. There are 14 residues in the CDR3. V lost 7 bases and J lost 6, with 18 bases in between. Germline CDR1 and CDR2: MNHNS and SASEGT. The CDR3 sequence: CASIGGMGGAEAFF. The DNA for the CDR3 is TGTGCCAGCATCGGCGGGATGGGGGGTGCTGAAGCTTTCTTT.

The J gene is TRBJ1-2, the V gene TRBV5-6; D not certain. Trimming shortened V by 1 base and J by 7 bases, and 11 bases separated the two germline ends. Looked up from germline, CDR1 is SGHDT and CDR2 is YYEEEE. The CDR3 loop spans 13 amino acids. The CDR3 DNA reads TGTGCCAGCAGCTTGAGCCGCCTGAGTGGCTACACCTTC. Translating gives CASSLSRLSGYTF.

The CDR3 DNA sequence: TGCGCCAGCAGCCCGGAGCGGGGGGCCACACCAGATACGCAGTATTTT. It specifies CASSPERGATPDTQYF. This rearrangement joins TRBV5-1 to TRBJ2-3, with 9 bases that match TRBD2. This CDR3 is 16 amino acids long. Germline-derived CDR1 and CDR2 are SGHRS and YFSETQ. Trimming at V came to 4 bases and at J to 4 bases, leaving 10 bases not matched to a gene.

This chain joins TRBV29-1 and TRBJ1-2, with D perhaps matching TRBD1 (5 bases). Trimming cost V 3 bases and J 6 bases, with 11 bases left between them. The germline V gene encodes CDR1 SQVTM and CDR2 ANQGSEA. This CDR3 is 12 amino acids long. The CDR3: CSVDGGIDGYTF. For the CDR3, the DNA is TGCAGCGTTGACGGGGGTATCGATGGCTACACCTTC.

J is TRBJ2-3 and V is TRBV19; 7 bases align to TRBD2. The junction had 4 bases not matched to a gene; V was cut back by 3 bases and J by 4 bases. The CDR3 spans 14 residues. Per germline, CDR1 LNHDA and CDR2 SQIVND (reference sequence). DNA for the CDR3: TGTGCCAGTAGTATGCGGGGGATTGCAGATACGCAGTATTTT. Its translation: CASSMRGIADTQYF. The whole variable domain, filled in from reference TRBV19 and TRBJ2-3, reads DGGITQSPKYLFRKEGQNVTLSCEQNLNHDAMYWYRQDPGQGLRLIYYSQIVNDFQKGDIAEGYSVSREKKESFPLTVTSAQKNPTAFYLCASSMRGIADTQYFGPGTRLTVL.

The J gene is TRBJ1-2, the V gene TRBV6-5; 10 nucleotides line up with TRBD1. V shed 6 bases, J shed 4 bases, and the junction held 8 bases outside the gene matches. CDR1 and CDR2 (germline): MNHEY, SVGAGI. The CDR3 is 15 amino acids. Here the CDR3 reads CASRQTGGLLYGYTF. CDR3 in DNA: TGTGCCAGCAGACAGACAGGGGGCTTGCTCTATGGCTACACCTTC.

CDR3 coding DNA: TGCGCCAGCAGCTTGGCCTTGGGGCGGGTCTACGAGCAGTACTTC. Protein product: CASSLALGRVYEQYF. The chain recombines TRBV5-1 with TRBJ2-7; the D gene could be TRBD1 or TRBD2 (5 bases each). From germline, CDR1 is SGHRS and CDR2 YFSETQ. The CDR3 covers 15 residues. Trimming removed 0 bases at V and 3 bases at J, with 13 bases between.

For the CDR3, the DNA is TGTGCCATCAGTGACCCCGGACAGGGTATCTACGAGCAGTACGTC. Translation: CAISDPGQGIYEQYV. The chain recombines TRBV10-3 with TRBJ2-7; the match to TRBD1 covers 8 bases. The J segment lost 3 bases and the V segment lost 3 bases, leaving 7 bases of the junction unmatched. The CDR3 totals 15 residues. The V gene's germline CDR1 is ENHRY and CDR2 SYGVKD.

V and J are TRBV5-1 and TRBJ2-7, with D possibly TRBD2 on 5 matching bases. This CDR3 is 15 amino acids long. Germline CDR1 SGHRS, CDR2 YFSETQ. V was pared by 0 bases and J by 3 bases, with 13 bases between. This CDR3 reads CASSLDSSGIYEQYF. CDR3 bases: TGCGCCAGCAGCTTGGATAGTTCGGGGATCTACGAGCAGTACTTC.

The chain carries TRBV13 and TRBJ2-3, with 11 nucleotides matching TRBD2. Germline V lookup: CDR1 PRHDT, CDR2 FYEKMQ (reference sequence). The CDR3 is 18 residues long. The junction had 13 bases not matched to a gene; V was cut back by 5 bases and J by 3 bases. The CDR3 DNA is TGTGCCAGCAGCCCCCGTAGCGGGGGGGTTATAAGGACAGATACGCAGTATTTT. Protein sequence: CASSPRSGGVIRTDTQYF.

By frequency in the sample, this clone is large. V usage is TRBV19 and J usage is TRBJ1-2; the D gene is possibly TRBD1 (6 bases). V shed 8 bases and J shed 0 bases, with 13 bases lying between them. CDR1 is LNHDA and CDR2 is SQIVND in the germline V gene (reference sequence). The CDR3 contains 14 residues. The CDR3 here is CASRGGPTNYGYTF. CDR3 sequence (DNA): TGTGCCAGTCGGGGGGGCCCTACTAACTATGGCTACACCTTC.

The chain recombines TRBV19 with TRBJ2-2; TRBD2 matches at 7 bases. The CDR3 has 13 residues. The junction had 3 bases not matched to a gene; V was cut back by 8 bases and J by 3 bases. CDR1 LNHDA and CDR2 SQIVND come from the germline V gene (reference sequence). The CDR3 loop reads CASGGGYTGELFF. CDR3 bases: TGTGCCAGTGGGGGGGGATACACCGGGGAGCTGTTTTTT.

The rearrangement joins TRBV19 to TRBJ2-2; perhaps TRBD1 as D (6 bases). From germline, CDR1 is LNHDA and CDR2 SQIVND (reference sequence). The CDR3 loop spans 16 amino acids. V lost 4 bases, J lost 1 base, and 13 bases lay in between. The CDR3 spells CASSTTRQVNTGELFF. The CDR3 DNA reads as TGTGCCAGTAGTACTACGAGACAGGTGAACACCGGGGAGCTGTTTTTT.

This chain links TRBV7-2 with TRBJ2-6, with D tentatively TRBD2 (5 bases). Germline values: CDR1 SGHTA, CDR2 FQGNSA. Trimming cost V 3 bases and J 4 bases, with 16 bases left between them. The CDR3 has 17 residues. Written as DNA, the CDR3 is TGTGCCAGCAGCTTTAGGGCGACGGGGAACGGGGCCAACGTCCTGACTTTC. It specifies CASSFRATGNGANVLTF.

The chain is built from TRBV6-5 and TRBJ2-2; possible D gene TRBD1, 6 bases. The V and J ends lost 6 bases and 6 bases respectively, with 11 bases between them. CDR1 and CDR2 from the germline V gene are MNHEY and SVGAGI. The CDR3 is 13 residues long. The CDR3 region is CASRTTGPGELFF. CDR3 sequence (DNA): TGTGCCAGCAGAACTACAGGGCCCGGGGAGCTGTTTTTT.